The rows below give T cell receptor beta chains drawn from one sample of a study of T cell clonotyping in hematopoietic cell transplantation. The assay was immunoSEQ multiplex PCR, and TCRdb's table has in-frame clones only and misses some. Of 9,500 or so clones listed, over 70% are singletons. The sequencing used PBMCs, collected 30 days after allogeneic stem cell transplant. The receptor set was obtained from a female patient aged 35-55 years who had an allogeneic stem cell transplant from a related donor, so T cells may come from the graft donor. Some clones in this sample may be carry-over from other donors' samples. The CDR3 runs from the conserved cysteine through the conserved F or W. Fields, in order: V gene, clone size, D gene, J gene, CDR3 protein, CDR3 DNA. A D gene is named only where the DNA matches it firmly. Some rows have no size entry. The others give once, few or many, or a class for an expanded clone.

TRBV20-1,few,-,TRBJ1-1,CSVLLNTEAFF,TGCAGTGTTCTCCTGAACACTGAAGCTTTCTTT
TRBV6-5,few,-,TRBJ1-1,CASSYSGRAFF,TGTGCCAGCAGTTACTCAGGGAGGGCTTTCTTT
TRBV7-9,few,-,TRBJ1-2,CASRSTPTTYGYTF,TGTGCCAGCAGGTCTACACCAACTACCTATGGCTACACCTTC
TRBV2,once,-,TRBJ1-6,CASSGPYNSPLHF,TGTGCCAGCAGTGGACCCTATAATTCACCCCTCCACTTT
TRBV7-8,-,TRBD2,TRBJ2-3,CASSFRGGGGTDTQYF,TGTGCCAGCAGCTTCCGGGGGGGAGGGGGCACAGATACGCAGTATTTT
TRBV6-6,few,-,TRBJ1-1,CASSYQMNTEAFF,TGTGCCAGCAGTTACCAGATGAACACTGAAGCTTTCTTT
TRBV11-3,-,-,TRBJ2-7,CASSSTPQAPYEQYF,TGTGCCAGCAGCTCCACCCCCCAGGCCCCTTACGAGCAGTACTTC
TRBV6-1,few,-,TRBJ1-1,CASSEVGGAGTEAFF,TGTGCCAGCAGTGAAGTAGGAGGGGCGGGTACTGAAGCTTTCTTT
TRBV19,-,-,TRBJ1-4,CASSRGKEKLFF,TGTGCCAGTAGTAGGGGGAAAGAAAAACTGTTTTTT
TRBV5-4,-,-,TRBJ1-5,CASSSDTSNQPQHF,TGTGCCAGCAGCTCGGACACTAGCAATCAGCCCCAGCATTTT
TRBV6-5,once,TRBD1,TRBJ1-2,CASSQRDRVRGYTF,TGTGCCAGCAGTCAACGGGACAGGGTACGAGGCTACACCTTC
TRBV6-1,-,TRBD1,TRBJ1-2,CATRDRSTIWGYTF,TGTGCCACCCGGGACAGGTCCACTATTTGGGGCTACACCTTC
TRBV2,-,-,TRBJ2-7,CASNRDTDYEQYF,TGTGCCAGCAACCGGGACACCGACTACGAGCAGTACTTC
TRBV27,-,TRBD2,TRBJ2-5,CASRTSGRETQYF,TGTGCCAGCAGGACTAGCGGGCGGGAGACCCAGTACTTC
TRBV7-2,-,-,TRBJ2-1,CASSETRNEQFF,TGTGCCAGCAGCGAGACTAGAAATGAGCAGTTCTTC
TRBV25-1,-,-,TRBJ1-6,CASREIYNSPLHF,TGTGCCAGCAGAGAGATTTATAATTCACCCCTCCACTTT
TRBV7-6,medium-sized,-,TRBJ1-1,CASSSTGSEAFF,TGTGCCAGCAGTTCAACGGGCAGCGAAGCTTTCTTT
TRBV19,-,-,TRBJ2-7,CASRRGGTDSYEQYF,TGTGCCAGTAGGAGGGGAGGGACAGACTCCTACGAGCAGTACTTC
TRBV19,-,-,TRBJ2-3,CASSIGGRIADTQYF,TGTGCCAGTAGTATCGGAGGGAGGATAGCAGATACGCAGTATTTT
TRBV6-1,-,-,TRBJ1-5,CASSDSRSQPQHF,TGTGCCAGCAGTGATTCGAGGAGTCAGCCCCAGCATTTT
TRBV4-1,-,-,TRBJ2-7,CASSPIGRAYEQYF,TGCGCCAGCAGCCCTATTGGACGCGCCTACGAGCAGTACTTC
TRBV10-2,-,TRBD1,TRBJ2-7,CASSESTGLIHEQYF,TGCGCCAGCAGTGAGTCGACAGGGCTGATACACGAGCAGTACTTC
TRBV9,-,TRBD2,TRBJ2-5,CASSVTGSGDQETQYF,TGTGCCAGCAGCGTAACTGGCAGCGGGGACCAAGAGACCCAGTACTTC
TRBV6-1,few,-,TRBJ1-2,CASHPAAGHNYGYTF,TGTGCCTCTCACCCCGCGGCCGGACACAACTATGGCTACACCTTC
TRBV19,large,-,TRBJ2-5,CASSIGEGETQYF,TGTGCCAGTAGTATAGGTGAAGGAGAGACCCAGTACTTC
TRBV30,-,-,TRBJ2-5,CAWMVGETQYF,TGTGCCTGGATGGTCGGGGAGACCCAGTACTTC
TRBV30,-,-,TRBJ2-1,CAWGYYNEQFF,TGTGCCTGGGGTTACTACAATGAGCAGTTCTTC
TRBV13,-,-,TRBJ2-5,CASSAHQETQYF,TGTGCCAGCAGCGCCCACCAAGAGACCCAGTACTTC
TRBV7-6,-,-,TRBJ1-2,CASSLEETGAGGYTF,TGTGCCAGCAGCTTAGAAGAGACAGGCGCTGGTGGCTACACCTTC
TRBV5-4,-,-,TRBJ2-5,CASSAGGTAETQYF,TGTGCCAGCAGCGCCGGGGGAACAGCAGAGACCCAGTACTTC
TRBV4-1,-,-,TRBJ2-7,CASSQGSGRSTYEQYF,TGCGCCAGCAGCCAAGGGAGTGGAAGGTCCACCTACGAGCAGTACTTC
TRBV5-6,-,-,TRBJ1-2,CASSFGSSTNYGYTF,TGTGCCAGCAGCTTCGGATCATCGACAAACTATGGCTACACCTTC
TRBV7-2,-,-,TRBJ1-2,CASSLVQRMDYGYTF,TGTGCCAGCAGCTTAGTCCAGAGGATGGACTATGGCTACACCTTC
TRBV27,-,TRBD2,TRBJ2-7,CASSLTSAGGSYEQYF,TGTGCCAGCAGTTTAACCTCAGCGGGAGGATCCTACGAGCAGTACTTC
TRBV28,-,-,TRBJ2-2,CASSLAGASNTGELFF,TGTGCCAGCAGCTTAGCAGGGGCCTCGAACACCGGGGAGCTGTTTTTT
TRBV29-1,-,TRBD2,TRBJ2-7,CSVAQRREGRDEQYF,TGCAGCGTTGCCCAGCGGCGGGAGGGCCGGGACGAGCAGTACTTC
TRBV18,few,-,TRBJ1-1,CASSLSLGPEAFF,TGTGCCAGCTCCCTCAGCTTGGGGCCTGAAGCTTTCTTT
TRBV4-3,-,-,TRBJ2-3,CASSQDGVANTDTQYF,TGCGCCAGCAGCCAAGATGGGGTAGCGAACACAGATACGCAGTATTTT
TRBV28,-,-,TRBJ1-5,CASSWLGDSNQPQHF,TGTGCCAGCAGTTGGCTCGGGGATAGCAATCAGCCCCAGCATTTT
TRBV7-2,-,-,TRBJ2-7,CASSLLVYEQYF,TGTGCCAGCAGCTTACTAGTTTACGAGCAGTACTTC
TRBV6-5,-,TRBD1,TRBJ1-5,CASSRIQGAHQPQHF,TGTGCCAGCAGTCGAATCCAGGGGGCGCATCAGCCCCAGCATTTT
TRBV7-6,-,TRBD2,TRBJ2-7,CANSLSGSTYEQYF,TGTGCCAACAGCTTAAGCGGGAGTACCTACGAGCAGTACTTC
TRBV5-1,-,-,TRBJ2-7,CASSLVGGLPGYEQYF,TGCGCCAGCAGCTTGGTGGGGGGGCTACCTGGGTACGAGCAGTACTTC
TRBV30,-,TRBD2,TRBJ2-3,CACDLGLGGADTQYF,TGTGCCTGCGACCTCGGACTTGGGGGGGCAGATACGCAGTATTTT
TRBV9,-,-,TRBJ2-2,CASSVGVTTGELFF,TGTGCCAGCAGCGTAGGTGTGACTACCGGGGAGCTGTTTTTT